Described below is a single TCR beta chain sequence and its context. The protocol was immunoSEQ multiplex PCR, while the TCRdb copy is restricted to in-frame clones and leaves out a portion. Here the sample spans some 70,000 clones, about 92% being singletons. The data belong to a study of T cell changes during pregnancy in multiple sclerosis. Germline CDR1 reads MNHNY; CDR2 reads SVGAGI (reference sequence). J was trimmed by 5 bases and V by 2 bases; bases with no gene match: 2. This CDR3 spans 15 amino acids. This clonotype was obtained from a female donor in good health, enrolled as a control in a pregnancy study. The source was CD8+ T cells from peripheral blood mononuclear cells, collected in the third trimester of pregnancy. This sequence joins TRBV6-6 and TRBJ1-5, with 11 bases fitting TRBD1. CDR3: CASSYGQGADQPQHF. CDR3 sequence (DNA): TGTGCCAGCAGTTACGGACAGGGGGCTGATCAGCCCCAGCATTTT.